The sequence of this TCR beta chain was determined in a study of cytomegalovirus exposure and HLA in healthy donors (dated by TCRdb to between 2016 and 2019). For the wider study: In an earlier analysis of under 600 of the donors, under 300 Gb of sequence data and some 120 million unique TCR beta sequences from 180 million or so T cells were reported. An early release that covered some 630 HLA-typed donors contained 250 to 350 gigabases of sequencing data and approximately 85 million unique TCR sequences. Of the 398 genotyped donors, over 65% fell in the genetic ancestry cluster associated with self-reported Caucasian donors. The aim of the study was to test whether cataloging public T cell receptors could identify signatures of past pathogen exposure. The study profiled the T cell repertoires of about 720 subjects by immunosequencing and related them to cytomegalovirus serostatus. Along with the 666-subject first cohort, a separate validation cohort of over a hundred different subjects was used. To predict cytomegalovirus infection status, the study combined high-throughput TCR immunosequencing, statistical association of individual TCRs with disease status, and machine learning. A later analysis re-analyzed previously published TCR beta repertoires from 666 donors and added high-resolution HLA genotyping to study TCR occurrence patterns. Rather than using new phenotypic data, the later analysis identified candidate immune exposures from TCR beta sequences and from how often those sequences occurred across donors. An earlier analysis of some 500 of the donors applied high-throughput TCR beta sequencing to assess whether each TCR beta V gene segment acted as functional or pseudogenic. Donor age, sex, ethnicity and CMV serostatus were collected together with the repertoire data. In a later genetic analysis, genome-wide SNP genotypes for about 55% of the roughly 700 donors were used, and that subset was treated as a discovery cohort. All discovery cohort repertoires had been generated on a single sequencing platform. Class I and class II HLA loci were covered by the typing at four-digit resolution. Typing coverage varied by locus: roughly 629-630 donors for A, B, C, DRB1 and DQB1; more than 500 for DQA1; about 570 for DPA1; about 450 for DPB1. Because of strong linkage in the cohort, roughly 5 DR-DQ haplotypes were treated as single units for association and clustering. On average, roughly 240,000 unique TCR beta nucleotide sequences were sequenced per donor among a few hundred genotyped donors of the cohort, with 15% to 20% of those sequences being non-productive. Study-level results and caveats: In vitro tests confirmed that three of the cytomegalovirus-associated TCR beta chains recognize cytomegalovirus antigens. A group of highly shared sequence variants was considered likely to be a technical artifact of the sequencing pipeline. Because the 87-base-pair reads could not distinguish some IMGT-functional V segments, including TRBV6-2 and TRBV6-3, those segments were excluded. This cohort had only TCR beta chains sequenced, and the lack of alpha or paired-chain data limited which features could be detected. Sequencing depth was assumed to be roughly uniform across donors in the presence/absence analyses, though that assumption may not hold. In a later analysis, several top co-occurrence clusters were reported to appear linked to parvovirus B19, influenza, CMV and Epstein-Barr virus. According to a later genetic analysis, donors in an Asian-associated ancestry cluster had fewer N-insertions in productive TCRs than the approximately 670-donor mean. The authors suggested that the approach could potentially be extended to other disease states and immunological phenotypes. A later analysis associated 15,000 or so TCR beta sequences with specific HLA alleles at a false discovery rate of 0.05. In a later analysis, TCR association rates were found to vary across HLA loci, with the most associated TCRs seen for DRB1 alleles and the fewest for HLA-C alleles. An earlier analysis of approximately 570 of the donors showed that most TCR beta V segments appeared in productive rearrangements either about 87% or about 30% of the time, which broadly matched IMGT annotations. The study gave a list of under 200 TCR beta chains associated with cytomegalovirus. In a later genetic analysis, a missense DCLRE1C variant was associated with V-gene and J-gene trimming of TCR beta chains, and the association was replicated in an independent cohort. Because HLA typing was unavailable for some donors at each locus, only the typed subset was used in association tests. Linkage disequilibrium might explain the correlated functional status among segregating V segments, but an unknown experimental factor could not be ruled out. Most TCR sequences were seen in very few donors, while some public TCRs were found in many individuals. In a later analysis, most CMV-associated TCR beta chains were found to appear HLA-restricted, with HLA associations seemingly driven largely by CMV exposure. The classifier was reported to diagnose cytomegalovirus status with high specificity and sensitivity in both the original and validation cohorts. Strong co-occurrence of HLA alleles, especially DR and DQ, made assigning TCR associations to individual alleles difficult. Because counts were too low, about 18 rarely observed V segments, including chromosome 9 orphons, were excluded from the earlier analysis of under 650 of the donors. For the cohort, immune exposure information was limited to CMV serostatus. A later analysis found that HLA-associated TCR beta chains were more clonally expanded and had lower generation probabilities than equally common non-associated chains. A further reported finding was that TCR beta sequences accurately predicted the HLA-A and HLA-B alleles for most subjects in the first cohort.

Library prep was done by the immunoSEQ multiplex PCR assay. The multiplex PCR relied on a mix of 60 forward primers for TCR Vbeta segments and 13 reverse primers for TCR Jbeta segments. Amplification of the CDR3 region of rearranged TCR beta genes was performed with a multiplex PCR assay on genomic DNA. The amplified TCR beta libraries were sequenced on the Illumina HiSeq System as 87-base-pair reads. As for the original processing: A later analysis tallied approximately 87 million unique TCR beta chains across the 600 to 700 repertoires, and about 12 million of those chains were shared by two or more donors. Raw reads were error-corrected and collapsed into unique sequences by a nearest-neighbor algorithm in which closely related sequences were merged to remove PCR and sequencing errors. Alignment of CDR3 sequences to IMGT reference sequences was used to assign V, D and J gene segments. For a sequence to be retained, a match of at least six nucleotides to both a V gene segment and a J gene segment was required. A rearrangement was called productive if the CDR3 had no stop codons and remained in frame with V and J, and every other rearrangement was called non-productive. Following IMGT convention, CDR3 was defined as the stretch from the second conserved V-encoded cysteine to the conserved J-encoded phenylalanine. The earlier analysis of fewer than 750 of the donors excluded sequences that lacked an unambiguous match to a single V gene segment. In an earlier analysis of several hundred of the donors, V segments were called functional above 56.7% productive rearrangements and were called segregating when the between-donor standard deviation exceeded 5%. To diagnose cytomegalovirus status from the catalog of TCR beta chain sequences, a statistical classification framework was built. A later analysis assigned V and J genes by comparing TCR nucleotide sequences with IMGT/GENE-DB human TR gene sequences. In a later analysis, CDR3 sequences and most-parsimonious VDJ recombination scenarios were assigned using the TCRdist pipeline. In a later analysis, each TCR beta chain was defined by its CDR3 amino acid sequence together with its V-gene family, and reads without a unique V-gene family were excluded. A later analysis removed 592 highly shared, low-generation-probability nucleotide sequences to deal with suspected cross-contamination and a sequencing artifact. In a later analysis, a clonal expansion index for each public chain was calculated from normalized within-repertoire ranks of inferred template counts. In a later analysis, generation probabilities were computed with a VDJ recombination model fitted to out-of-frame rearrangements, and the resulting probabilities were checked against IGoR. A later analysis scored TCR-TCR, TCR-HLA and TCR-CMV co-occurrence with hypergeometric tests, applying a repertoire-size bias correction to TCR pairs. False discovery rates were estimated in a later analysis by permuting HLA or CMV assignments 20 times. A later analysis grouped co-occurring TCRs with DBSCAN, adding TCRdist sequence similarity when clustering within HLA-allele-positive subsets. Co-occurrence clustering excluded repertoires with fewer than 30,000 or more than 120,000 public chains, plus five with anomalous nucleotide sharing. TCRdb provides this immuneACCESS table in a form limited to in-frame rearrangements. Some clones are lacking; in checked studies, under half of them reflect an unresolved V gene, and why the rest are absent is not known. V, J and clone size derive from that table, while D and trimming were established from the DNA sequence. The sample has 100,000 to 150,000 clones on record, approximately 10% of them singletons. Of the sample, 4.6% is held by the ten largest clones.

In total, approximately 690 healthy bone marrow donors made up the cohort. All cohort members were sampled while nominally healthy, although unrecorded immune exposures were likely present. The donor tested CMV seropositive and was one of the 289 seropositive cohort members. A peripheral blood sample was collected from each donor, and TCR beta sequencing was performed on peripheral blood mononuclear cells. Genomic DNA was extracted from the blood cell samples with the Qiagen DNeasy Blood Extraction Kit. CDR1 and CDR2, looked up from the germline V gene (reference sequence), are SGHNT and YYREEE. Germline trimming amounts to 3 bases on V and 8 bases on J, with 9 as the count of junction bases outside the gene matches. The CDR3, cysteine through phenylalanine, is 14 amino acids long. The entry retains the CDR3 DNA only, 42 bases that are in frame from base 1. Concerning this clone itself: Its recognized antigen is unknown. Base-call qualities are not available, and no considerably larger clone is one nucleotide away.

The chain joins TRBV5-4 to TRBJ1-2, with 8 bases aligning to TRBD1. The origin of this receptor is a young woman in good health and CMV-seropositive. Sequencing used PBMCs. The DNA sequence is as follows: TGTGCCAGCAGCTCGACAGGGGATCTTCGCGGCTACACCTTC. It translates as CASSSTGDLRGYTF.